This record concerns one TCR beta chain sequence. Antigen: not known. V gave up 5 bases and J gave up 4 bases, with 14 bases separating them. Germline V CDR1 and CDR2: LNHNV, YYDKDF (reference sequence). The CDR3 length is 14 residues. The record originates from a study of a mutant IDH1 vaccine in newly diagnosed glioma. The wider study: All eight of the vaccinations patients received fell in weeks 1, 3, 5, 7, 11, 15, 19 and 23. Vaccines were first given 4-6 weeks after radiotherapy alone, or with temozolomide cycles.

The table came from immunoSEQ multiplex PCR; TCRdb's copy has only in-frame clones and leaves some out. Of tens of thousands of clones listed, about 87% were seen once; the top ten hold around 1.3%. Time point indicated: week 23, last vaccination. Alongside topical imiquimod, each dose of vaccine comprised 300 ug of mutant IDH1 20-mer peptide. Donor diagnoses consisted of new WHO grade 3 or 4 IDH1-mutant, ATRX-lost astrocytomas. The sequencing used PBMCs, collected from a glioma patient whose treatment included an IDH1 peptide vaccine. This receptor was identified in a man aged 35-49 years with glioma. V is TRBV15 and J is TRBJ1-2, with a weak D call TRBD1 (6 bases). The CDR3 spells CATSGVRGPYGYTF. CDR3 DNA: TGTGCCACCAGCGGGGTCAGGGGCCCCTATGGCTACACCTTC.